This T cell receptor (beta chain) was recorded in a study of CD8+ T cells in alopecia areata. Concerning this clone itself: Its antigen is still unknown.

Study results and caveats: Clonality in lesional scalp, especially alopecia totalis/universalis, exceeded that of normal scalp.

Germline V gene lookup returns CDR1 SEHNR and CDR2 FQNEAQ (reference sequence). V dropped 5 bases and J dropped 7; count of bases not matched to a gene: 10. The CDR3 runs 15 residues. Reverse transcribed after extraction, RNA yielded cDNA as the sequencing template. Method: immunoSEQ multiplex PCR; TCRdb's copy keeps in-frame clones and lacks some. The sample includes 60,000 to 65,000 clones, around 47% seen only once; the top ten take about 53%. The rearrangement links TRBV7-9 to TRBJ2-1; 8 bases are a match to TRBD2. The source material was NKG2D-low CD8+ T cells sorted from blood. The sequence was obtained from a human donor with alopecia areata. The DNA of the CDR3 is TGTGCCAGCAGCCTACTAGCGGACGCTAAAAATGAGCAGTTCTTC. Its protein product is CASSLLADAKNEQFF. The entire variable domain, with the rest obtained from reference TRBV7-9 and TRBJ2-1, is as follows: DTGVSQNPRHKITKRGQNVTFRCDPISEHNRLYWYRQTLGQGPEFLTYFQNEAQLEKSRLLSDRFSAERPKGSFSTLEIQRTEQGDSAMYLCASSLLADAKNEQFFGPGTRLTVL.